One sample yielded the 17 T cell receptor beta chains listed below, sequenced in a study of T cells in Graves' hyperthyroidism and ophthalmopathy. RNA transcripts gave rise to amplified TCR beta CDR3 regions. Carried out on the TCR CDR3, a first-round RT-PCR used the HTBI primer set. MiXCR, applied by TCRdb to the multiplex PCR reads, yields one record per CDR3 protein. Of 530,000 or so distinct CDR3 sequences listed, roughly 18% are singletons. Sequencing input: blood. Receptors originate from a woman between 18 and 29 years old with Graves' ophthalmopathy.

This clonotype has a count of ten or more. The chain joins TRBV12-3 or TRBV12-4 to TRBJ2-5, with D perhaps TRBD1 or TRBD2 (5 bases each). Trimming removed 6 bases at V and 6 bases at J, with 14 bases between. The CDR3 runs to 13 residues. The CDR3 nucleotides read TGTGCCAGCAGCCCAGGGACCAAGAAGACCCAGTACTTC. Protein: CASSPGTKKTQYF.

In this sample, this clonotype turned up a few times. The rearrangement links TRBV5-1 to TRBJ1-1; the D gene is possibly TRBD1 (6 bases). This CDR3 has 13 amino acids. V lost 4 bases and J lost 8, with 15 bases in between. CDR1 and CDR2 from the germline V gene are SGHRS and YFSETQ. CDR3 region: CASSKIQGQEAFF. CDR3 nucleotides: TGCGCCAGCAGCAAGATCCAGGGACAAGAAGCTTTCTTT.

This clonotype was counted a few times. The chain employs TRBV6-2 or TRBV6-3 and TRBJ1-5, with no clear D. V lost 7 bases to trimming and J lost 7 bases, with 14 bases between them. Germline CDR1 MNHEY, CDR2 SVGEGT. The length of the CDR3 is 13 residues. CDR3 residues: CASIGRLGQPQHF. As DNA, the CDR3 is TGTGCCAGCATCGGTCGGTTGGGCCAGCCCCAGCATTTT.

There are many counts of this clonotype. V and J are TRBV12-3 or TRBV12-4 and TRBJ2-7; TRBD1 is a possible D gene (6 bases). Trimming removed 2 bases from V and 2 bases from J, with 10 bases in between. This CDR3 comprises 14 residues. CDR3 in amino acids: CASSLRGIAYEQYF. The CDR3 region has the DNA TGTGCCAGCAGTTTAAGGGGGATCGCCTACGAGCAGTACTTC.

In the case of this clonotype: One end of the junction is discordant with germline, which a read error may explain. The CDR3 region is CGVEIWTGRLSRNTEAFF. The CDR3 bases are TGCGGCGTTGAAATTTGGACAGGGCGTTTATCGCGGAACACTGAAGCTTTCTTT. The V call is TRBV29-1, the J call TRBJ1-1; 8 nucleotides match TRBD1. This CDR3 spans 18 amino acids. Per germline, CDR1 SQVTM and CDR2 ANQGSEA.

This clonotype was detected many times. V and J are TRBV6-2 or TRBV6-3 and TRBJ2-1; D unclear. Trimming cost V 2 bases and J 0 bases, with 5 bases left between them. The CDR3 length is 14 residues. Germline CDR1 is MNHEY and CDR2 is SVGEGT. CDR3 sequence (DNA): TGTGCCAGCAGTTACGGAAGCTCCTACAATGAGCAGTTCTTC. This sequence encodes CASSYGSSYNEQFF.

At least ten counts were recorded for this clonotype. J is TRBJ2-7 and V is TRBV3-1; D possibly corresponds to TRBD1 (5 bases). This CDR3 has 13 residues. Trimming removed 3 bases at V and 3 bases at J, with 9 bases between. Germline lookup yields CDR1 LGHDT and CDR2 YNNKEL (reference sequence). The CDR3 nucleotides are TGTGCCAGCAGCCATGGACAACGCTACGAGCAGTACTTC. Its protein is CASSHGQRYEQYF.

This chain connects TRBV12-3 or TRBV12-4 to TRBJ2-7; TRBD2 matches at 8 bases. The V segment lost 2 bases and the J segment 2 bases; nucleotides outside the gene matches: 5. The CDR3 spans 15 residues. This CDR3 reads CASSLTTSGTYEQYF. CDR3 sequence (DNA): TGTGCCAGCAGTTTAACTACTAGCGGCACCTACGAGCAGTACTTC.

A few counts support this clonotype. The V gene is TRBV10-3, the J gene TRBJ2-2, with D tentatively TRBD1 or TRBD2 (5 bases each). Germline V gives CDR1 ENHRY, CDR2 SYGVKD. The CDR3 spans 15 residues. Trimming shortened V by 3 bases and J by 4 bases, and 12 bases separated the two germline ends. The CDR3 sequence is CAISDRDLGTGELFF. The CDR3 coding sequence is TGTGCCATCAGTGACCGGGACCTAGGCACCGGGGAGCTGTTTTTT.

Worth noting for this clonotype: A read error may explain this, as a much larger clone is one base away. The CDR3: CASRPTGQGLQYF. As DNA, the CDR3 is TGTGCCAGCAGACCCACGGGACAGGGACTTCAGTACTTC. The rearrangement uses TRBV5-6 and TRBJ2-5; 9 positions match TRBD1. CDR1 SGHDT and CDR2 YYEEEE come from the germline V gene. The junction had 10 bases not matched to a gene; V was cut back by 5 bases and J by 11 bases. The CDR3 contains 13 residues.

This clonotype was observed a handful of times. DNA for the CDR3: TGTGCCAGCAGCCCACTAGCGGGGCTCCTGTTGTCCTACGAGCAGTACTTC. This translates into CASSPLAGLLLSYEQYF. This rearrangement joins TRBV12-3 or TRBV12-4 to TRBJ2-7; 10 nucleotides align to TRBD2. There are 17 residues in the CDR3. J gave up 1 base and V 6 bases, and 12 bases lay outside the gene matches.

There are a few counts of this clonotype. This chain links TRBV4-3 with TRBJ2-6; D call uncertain. The length of the CDR3 is 14 residues. Trimming took 7 bases from V and 0 from J, leaving 7 bases between them. Germline CDR1 LGHNA, CDR2 YSLEER. DNA of the CDR3: TGCGCCAGCACTGGGATCTCTGGGGCCAACGTCCTGACTTTC. Residues: CASTGISGANVLTF.

In this sample, this clonotype turned up many times. The chain is built from TRBV30 and TRBJ1-2; 11 bases align to TRBD1. Trimming at V came to 5 bases and at J to 11 bases, leaving 10 bases not matched to a gene. Germline CDR1 and CDR2: GTSNPN and SVGIG (reference sequence). The CDR3 is 13 amino acids. The CDR3 loop is CAWARTGGAGYTF. The DNA of the CDR3 is TGTGCCTGGGCCCGGACAGGGGGCGCGGGATACACCTTC.

This clonotype was detected many times. This chain links TRBV28 with TRBJ2-4; 11 nucleotides match TRBD1. CDR1 and CDR2 from the germline V gene are MDHEN and SYDVKM. Unmatched junction bases numbered 5, after V lost 2 bases and J lost 8 bases. The CDR3 runs 15 residues. The DNA of the CDR3 is TGTGCCAGCAGTTTACCCGGGACAGGGGGGGACATTCAGTACTTC. It yields the protein CASSLPGTGGDIQYF.

There are many counts of this clonotype. The rearrangement links TRBV3-1 to TRBJ2-1, with D hard to call. This CDR3 has 15 residues. Between the trimmed V and J ends, which lost 0 bases and 0 bases, there was a span of 6 bases. The germline V gene has CDR1 LGHDT and CDR2 YNNKEL (reference sequence). The CDR3 sequence: CASSQDFSSYNEQFF. The CDR3 DNA follows: TGTGCCAGCAGCCAAGATTTTAGCTCCTACAATGAGCAGTTCTTC.

Many counts were recorded for this clonotype. The V and J genes are TRBV20-1 and TRBJ1-1; 9 positions agree with TRBD1. Germline assignment: CDR1 DFQATT and CDR2 SNEGSKA (reference sequence). V shed 5 bases, J shed 5 bases, and the junction held 12 bases outside the gene matches. The CDR3 is 15 amino acids. The CDR3 sequence: CSARPGTGIGTEAFF. As DNA, the CDR3 is TGCAGTGCTCGTCCCGGGACAGGGATCGGGACTGAAGCTTTCTTT.

This clonotype was recorded a few times. This chain connects TRBV29-1 to TRBJ1-5, with D maybe TRBD1 (6 bases). The V gene's germline CDR1 is SQVTM and CDR2 ANQGSEA. Trimming pared 6 bases from V and 6 bases from J, leaving 12 bases between. CDR3 length: 12 amino acids. For the CDR3, the DNA is TGCAGCGTGGGGGCGGGGGGTCAGCCCCAGCATTTT. Amino acid sequence: CSVGAGGQPQHF. Combining the CDR3 with reference TRBV29-1 and TRBJ1-5 gives the whole variable domain SAVISQKPSRDICQRGTSLTIQCQVDSQVTMMFWYRQQPGQSLTLIATANQGSEATYESGFVIDKFPISRPNLTFSTLTVSNMSPEDSSIYLCSVGAGGQPQHFGDGTRLSIL.